This T cell receptor beta chain is from a study of CD8 T cells in Susac syndrome. Across the whole study: Patients with Susac syndrome who were sequenced included more than five with active disease and fewer than 10 in remission. Intravenous immunoglobulin alone or corticosteroids were being given to patients with Susac syndrome at blood draw, unless they were therapy-naive.

Random hexamers were used to reverse transcribe 0.5 to 1 ug of RNA. An immunoSEQ multiplex PCR generated amplified TCR beta CDR3 products spanning 54 Vbeta and 13 Jbeta. A single record per CDR3 protein comes from TCRdb applying MiXCR to the immunoSEQ multiplex PCR reads. Of under 200,000 distinct CDR3 sequences in the sample, roughly nine tenths were seen once. This CDR3 contains 14 residues. With V trimmed by 2 bases and J by 6 bases, 5 bases remained unmatched. Germline CDR1 reads MNHNS; CDR2 reads SASEGT. Sequenced input: CD4+ T cells from PBMCs. This TCR derives from a human donor with Susac syndrome. V gene TRBV6-1 combines with J gene TRBJ1-2; 8 bases are shared with TRBD1. This CDR3 is CASSERNRGNGYTF. In nucleotides, the CDR3 is TGTGCCAGCAGTGAAAGGAACAGGGGGAATGGCTACACCTTC.